This TCR beta chain is drawn from a study of T cell repertoires in cytomegalovirus infection. Study-level information: CMV infection plus the matching HLA type was flagged by public TCR beta signatures. Study-wide results and caveats: Individuals carrying CMV plus the relevant HLA were identified by cumulative frequency of public TCR beta families. Dominating the ex vivo response were TCR beta clonotypes that were CMV-specific and HLA-C-restricted.

With regard to this clonotype: Antigen: not known.

The CDR3 spans 14 residues. Germline V gene lookup returns CDR1 DFQATT and CDR2 SNEGSKA (reference sequence). The ends lost 1 base at V and 8 bases at J; junction bases unmatched: 3. A single record per CDR3 protein comes from TCRdb applying MiXCR to the reads. Here the sample spans more than 650,000 distinct CDR3 sequences, 35% being singletons. The chain combines TRBV20-1 with TRBJ1-4; 11 bases agree with TRBD1. Source material: PBMCs. This TCR derives from a human donor in good health (CMV status not recorded). Some clones in this sample may be carry-over from other donors' samples. In DNA, the CDR3 is TGCAGTGCTAGAGTCGGACAGGGGGCGGAAAAACTGTTTTTT. Protein sequence: CSARVGQGAEKLFF.